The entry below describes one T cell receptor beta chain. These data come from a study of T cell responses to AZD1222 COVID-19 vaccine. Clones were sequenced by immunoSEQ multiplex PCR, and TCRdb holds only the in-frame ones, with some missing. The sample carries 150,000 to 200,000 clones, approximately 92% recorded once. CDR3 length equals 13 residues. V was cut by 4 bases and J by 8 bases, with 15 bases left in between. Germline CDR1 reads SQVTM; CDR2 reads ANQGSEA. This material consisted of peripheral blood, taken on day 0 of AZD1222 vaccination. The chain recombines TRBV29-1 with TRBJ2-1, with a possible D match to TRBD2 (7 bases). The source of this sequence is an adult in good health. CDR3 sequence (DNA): TGCAGCGTTGTGAGGGGGGGGGTTTATGAGCAGTTCTTC. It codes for CSVVRGGVYEQFF.